Below, one T cell receptor (beta chain) is given with its context. The record originates from a study of shared clonotypes between healthy human individuals. Across the whole study: For every donor, three CD4 naive, three CD4 memory, two CD8 naive and one CD8 memory plates were used.

Naive-designated CD8 cells lacked CD45RO, were positively enriched for CCR7, and omitted terminally differentiated effector memory CD45RA+ cells. The repertoire was sequenced with immunoSEQ multiplex PCR; TCRdb's copy has only in-frame clones and lacks some. The table has roughly 550,000 clones, over 95% seen once. The CDR3 has 14 residues. CDR1 and CDR2 from the germline V gene are MDHEN and SYDVKM. Trimming shortened V by 3 bases and J by 3 bases, and 12 bases separated the two germline ends. The chain joins TRBV28 to TRBJ2-7; no reliable D call. Sequencing was performed on naive CD8+ T cells sorted from blood. The TCR was taken from a woman in her 30s in good health. CDR3 sequence (DNA): TGTGCCAGCAGTTTCGTAAGCGCGCTCTACGAGCAGTACTTC. Amino acids: CASSFVSALYEQYF. The full variable domain, in which reference TRBV28 and TRBJ2-7 provide the parts outside the CDR3, is DVKVTQSSRYLVKRTGEKVFLECVQDMDHENMFWYRQDPGLGLRLIYFSYDVKMKEKGDIPEGYSVSREKKERFSLILESASTNQTSMYLCASSFVSALYEQYFGPGTRLTVT.